This TCR beta chain was identified in a study of control samples from healthy donors and cancer patients. TCRdb's table, derived via immunoSEQ multiplex PCR, lists solely in-frame clones and lacks some. The sample shows around 140,000 clones, 89% of them seen only once. The clonotype originates from a man in his fifties or sixties with head and neck cancer. Sequencing input: PBMCs.

This CDR3 is CASSRDRGPEETQYF. The CDR3 region has the DNA TGCGCCAGCAGCCGGGACAGGGGGCCGGAAGAGACCCAGTACTTC. The rearrangement uses TRBV5-1 and TRBJ2-5, with 12 bases identical to TRBD1. Germline V gene sequence: CDR1 SGHRS, CDR2 YFSETQ. This CDR3 is 15 amino acids long. V shed 4 bases, J shed 3 bases, and the junction held 4 bases outside the gene matches.